The next 20 T cell receptor beta chains were all read from a single sample in a study of T cells after yellow fever vaccination. TCRdb fed the 5' RACE reads into MiXCR, producing one record per CDR3 protein. The data contain 150,000 to 200,000 distinct CDR3 sequences, around 7.2% of them seen just once; the ten biggest clones take up over 2%. Sequencing used CD4+ T cells sorted from PBMCs, obtained about 5 days after the first yellow fever vaccination. These receptors came from a man between 18 and 35 years old who received the YFV17D yellow fever vaccine.

This clonotype was detected many times. V and J are TRBV5-1 and TRBJ2-2; 7 bases are a match to TRBD2. This CDR3 contains 17 residues. Trimming took 4 bases from V and 5 from J; bases not matched to a gene: 14. Germline CDR1 and CDR2: SGHRS and YFSETQ. DNA for the CDR3: TGCGCCAGCAGCCGCTCTCTAAGCGGGGCAGGGACCGGGGAGCTGTTTTTT. This gives the protein CASSRSLSGAGTGELFF.

A word on this clonotype: A much larger clone differs by one base, so this may be a read error. CDR3 sequence (DNA): TGCAGTGCTAGAGATCTGACTAGCGGGAACACCGGGGAGCTGTTTTTT. The encoded protein is CSARDLTSGNTGELFF. The rearrangement uses TRBV20-1 and TRBJ2-2; TRBD2 agrees at 9 bases. The trim removed 0 bases at V and 1 base at J, leaving 3 bases unmatched. The CDR3 runs 16 residues. Germline assignment: CDR1 DFQATT and CDR2 SNEGSKA (reference sequence).

A word on this clonotype: This may be a read error: a much more frequent sequence differs by one nucleotide. The V gene is TRBV9, the J gene TRBJ2-1, with a possible D match to TRBD2 (6 bases). Per germline, CDR1 SGDLS and CDR2 YYNGEE. This CDR3 is built from 16 residues. Trimming removed 0 bases from V and 7 bases from J, with 17 bases in between. The CDR3 DNA reads TGTGCCAGCAGCGTAGTGCGGGGATTCATGGGGAATGAGCAGTTCTTC. As protein: CASSVVRGFMGNEQFF.

In its sample, this clonotype was seen a few times. The rearrangement uses TRBV4-3 and TRBJ2-5, with 11 bases that match TRBD2. The V gene end was trimmed by 4 bases and the J gene end by 0 bases; junction bases not matched to a gene: 4. The length of the CDR3 is 16 residues. Germline V lookup: CDR1 LGHNA, CDR2 YSLEER. This CDR3 reads CASSLRLAGNQETQYF. DNA for the CDR3: TGCGCCAGCAGCCTTAGACTAGCGGGGAACCAAGAGACCCAGTACTTC.

This chain connects TRBV19 to TRBJ1-5; tentatively, D is TRBD1 (6 bases). The V gene's germline CDR1 is LNHDA and CDR2 SQIVND (reference sequence). The CDR3 totals 16 residues. V lost 10 bases and J lost 2, with 21 bases in between. This CDR3 is CATKGGTHVGNQPQHF. The CDR3 bases are TGTGCCACTAAAGGGGGGACCCACGTCGGCAATCAGCCCCAGCATTTT. Full variable domain (remainder filled in from reference TRBV19 and TRBJ1-5): DGGITQSPKYLFRKEGQNVTLSCEQNLNHDAMYWYRQDPGQGLRLIYYSQIVNDFQKGDIAEGYSVSREKKESFPLTVTSAQKNPTAFYLCATKGGTHVGNQPQHFGDGTRLSIL.

This clonotype showed up many times. The chain uses TRBV4-3 and TRBJ1-2; no clear D gene. Per germline, CDR1 LGHNA and CDR2 YSLEER. The CDR3 runs to 13 residues. Trimming cost V 3 bases and J 0 bases, with 5 bases left between them. The CDR3 nucleotides are TGCGCCAGCAGCCATCAACCTAACTATGGCTACACCTTC. Protein product: CASSHQPNYGYTF.

Many counts were recorded for this clonotype. The chain recombines TRBV12-3 or TRBV12-4 with TRBJ2-3; the D is unclear. Trimming left V 6 bases short and J 0 bases short, with 4 bases between. The CDR3 length is 12 residues. The CDR3 DNA follows: TGTGCCAGCAGGCCAAGCACAGATACGCAGTATTTT. Protein sequence: CASRPSTDTQYF.

On this clonotype: This may be a read error: a much more frequent sequence differs by one nucleotide. The chain joins TRBV27 to TRBJ1-6; D unresolved. This CDR3 contains 14 residues. Trimming cost V 4 bases and J 10 bases, with 14 bases left between them. Germline CDR1 MNHEY, CDR2 SMNVEV (reference sequence). CDR3 DNA sequence: TGTGCCAGCAGTTATCGGGGTGTTGTCTCACCCCTCCACTTT. Protein sequence: CASSYRGVVSPLHF.

This clonotype was detected many times. V is TRBV12-3 or TRBV12-4 and J is TRBJ2-7; D not resolved. V dropped 3 bases and J dropped 0 bases, with 9 bases sitting between them. This CDR3 has 14 residues. CDR3 in amino acids: CASSLGGDSYEQYV. The CDR3 bases are TGTGCCAGCAGTTTGGGTGGGGACTCCTACGAGCAGTACGTC.

This clonotype was observed a handful of times. This chain uses TRBV6-2 or TRBV6-3 with TRBJ1-2, with D perhaps matching TRBD1 (5 bases). Per germline, CDR1 MNHEY and CDR2 SVGEGT. V lost 2 bases, J lost 7 bases, and 14 bases lay in between. This CDR3 is built from 14 residues. In DNA, the CDR3 is TGTGCCAGCAGTTACATATCAGGGATCGGTGGCTACACCTTC. Residues: CASSYISGIGGYTF.

At least ten counts were recorded for this clonotype. The V call is TRBV25-1, the J call TRBJ1-5; no definite D call. The germline CDR1 and CDR2 sequences are MGHDK and SYGVNS. CDR3 length: 14 residues. Trimming removed 1 base from V and 6 bases from J, with 10 bases in between. The CDR3, as DNA: TGTGCCAGCAGTGAATCTAGGGCCCGTCAGCCCCAGCATTTT. This encodes CASSESRARQPQHF.

This clonotype was counted many times. V is TRBV5-1 and J is TRBJ2-3; 12 nucleotides match TRBD1. V shed 4 bases and J 6 bases; nucleotides not matched to a gene: 6. The CDR3 is made up of 15 amino acids. CDR1 is SGHRS and CDR2 is YFSETQ in the germline V gene. CDR3 sequence (DNA): TGCGCCAGCAGCCGGGGACAGGGGGCGATCGATACGCAGTATTTT. This sequence encodes CASSRGQGAIDTQYF. Drawing the rest from reference TRBV5-1 and TRBJ2-3, the complete variable domain is KAGVTQTPRYLIKTRGQQVTLSCSPISGHRSVSWYQQTPGQGLQFLFEYFSETQRNKGNFPGRFSGRQFSNSRSEMNVSTLELGDSALYLCASSRGQGAIDTQYFGPGTRLTVL.

The CDR3 loop is CASSYYSSYNSPLHF. The CDR3 region has the DNA TGTGCCAGCAGTTATTATAGCTCCTATAATTCACCCCTCCACTTT. This sequence joins TRBV12-3 or TRBV12-4 and TRBJ1-6, with no clear D. With 4 bases removed from V and 0 bases from J, the gap between germline ends came to 7 bases. This CDR3 region has 15 residues.

This clonotype has a count of ten or more. For the CDR3, the DNA is TGTGCCAGCACTCCAGGGGCATTTGGGCTCCCCCAGGCGACGCAGTTCTTC. Its protein is CASTPGAFGLPQATQFF. The chain is built from TRBV27 and TRBJ2-1; D might be TRBD1 (6 bases). CDR1 is MNHEY, CDR2 SMNVEV, per germline (reference sequence). The germline V and J ends were trimmed by 7 bases and 12 bases, with 31 bases remaining between them. The CDR3 extends over 17 amino acids.

The V gene is TRBV5-1, the J gene TRBJ1-6; the match to TRBD1 covers 7 bases. Germline V lookup: CDR1 SGHRS, CDR2 YFSETQ. J lost 7 bases, V lost 4 bases, and 5 bases had no gene match. The CDR3 runs to 14 residues. CDR3 nucleotide sequence: TGCGCCAGCAGCGCCGGGACAGTAAATTCACCCCTCCACTTT. Amino acids: CASSAGTVNSPLHF.

In this sample, this clonotype turned up a few times. V is TRBV4-1 and J is TRBJ2-7; 7 bases agree with TRBD1. This CDR3 contains 16 residues. Germline lookup yields CDR1 MGHRA and CDR2 YSYEKL. V lost 6 bases, J lost 5 bases, and 16 bases stayed unmatched. The DNA for the CDR3 is TGCGCCAGCAGTCTGCATAACAGGGGTAAGGGTAACGAGCAGTACGTC. Its protein product is CASSLHNRGKGNEQYV.

Ten or more counts support this clonotype. J is TRBJ2-1 and V is TRBV4-1; 11 nucleotides match TRBD2. The CDR3 covers 20 residues. Trimming at V came to 1 base and at J to 4 bases, leaving 15 bases not matched to a gene. The germline V gene has CDR1 MGHRA and CDR2 YSYEKL. Here the CDR3 DNA reads TGCGCCAGCAGCCAAGTGTTTGGGCTAGCGGGGGGCAACACGTACAATGAGCAGTTCTTC. This encodes CASSQVFGLAGGNTYNEQFF.

The chain couples TRBV6-2 or TRBV6-3 to TRBJ2-1; 10 positions agree with TRBD2. The length of the CDR3 is 19 residues. V was pared by 6 bases and J by 0 bases, with 14 bases of the junction left unmatched. Germline V gene sequence: CDR1 MNHEY, CDR2 SVGEGT. This chain's CDR3 is CASRRRYLAGDISYNEQFF. Written as DNA, the CDR3 is TGTGCCAGCAGAAGAAGATACCTAGCGGGGGATATCTCCTACAATGAGCAGTTCTTC.

As to this clonotype: The junction and the germline gene differ at one end; a read error may be behind it. This chain connects TRBV7-2 to TRBJ2-2, with a possible D match to TRBD2 (5 bases). Germline lookup yields CDR1 SGHTA and CDR2 FQGNSA. The CDR3 runs 13 residues. Here the CDR3 DNA reads TGTGCCAGCAGCCCCGGGCCGCCCGGGGAGCTGTATTTT. Translated: CASSPGPPGELYF.

In its sample, this clonotype was seen many times. The chain uses TRBV20-1 and TRBJ2-2; D uncertain. The CDR3 covers 14 residues. The V gene's germline CDR1 is DFQATT and CDR2 SNEGSKA (reference sequence). V shed 1 base and J shed 3 bases, with 9 bases lying between them. The CDR3 sequence: CSARGWVHTGELFF. In nucleotides, the CDR3 is TGCAGTGCTAGAGGTTGGGTTCACACCGGGGAGCTGTTTTTT.